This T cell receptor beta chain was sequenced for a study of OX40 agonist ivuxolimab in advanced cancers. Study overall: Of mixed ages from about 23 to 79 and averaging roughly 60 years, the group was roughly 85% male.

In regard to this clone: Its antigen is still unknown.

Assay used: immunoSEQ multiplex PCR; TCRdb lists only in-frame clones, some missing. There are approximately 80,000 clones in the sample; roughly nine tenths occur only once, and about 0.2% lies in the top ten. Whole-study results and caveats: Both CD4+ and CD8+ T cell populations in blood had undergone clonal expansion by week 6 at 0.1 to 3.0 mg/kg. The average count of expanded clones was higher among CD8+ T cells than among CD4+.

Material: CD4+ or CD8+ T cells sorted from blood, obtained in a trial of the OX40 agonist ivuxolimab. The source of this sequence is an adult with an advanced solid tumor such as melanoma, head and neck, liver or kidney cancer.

The CDR3: CASKGLAGQFF. DNA of the CDR3: TGTGCCAGCAAGGGACTAGCGGGGCAGTTCTTC. The chain has TRBV2 and TRBJ2-1; 12 nucleotides align to TRBD2. The V gene's germline CDR1 is SNHLY and CDR2 FYNNEI. This CDR3 comprises 11 residues. After removal of 7 bases from V and 12 bases from J, the junction contained 1 base not matched to a gene. The whole variable domain, remainder taken from reference TRBV2 and TRBJ2-1, is EPEVTQTPSHQVTQMGQEVILRCVPISNHLYFYWYRQILGQKVEFLVSFYNNEISEKSEIFDDQFSVERPDGSNFTLKIRSTKLEDSAMYFCASKGLAGQFFGPGTRLTVL.